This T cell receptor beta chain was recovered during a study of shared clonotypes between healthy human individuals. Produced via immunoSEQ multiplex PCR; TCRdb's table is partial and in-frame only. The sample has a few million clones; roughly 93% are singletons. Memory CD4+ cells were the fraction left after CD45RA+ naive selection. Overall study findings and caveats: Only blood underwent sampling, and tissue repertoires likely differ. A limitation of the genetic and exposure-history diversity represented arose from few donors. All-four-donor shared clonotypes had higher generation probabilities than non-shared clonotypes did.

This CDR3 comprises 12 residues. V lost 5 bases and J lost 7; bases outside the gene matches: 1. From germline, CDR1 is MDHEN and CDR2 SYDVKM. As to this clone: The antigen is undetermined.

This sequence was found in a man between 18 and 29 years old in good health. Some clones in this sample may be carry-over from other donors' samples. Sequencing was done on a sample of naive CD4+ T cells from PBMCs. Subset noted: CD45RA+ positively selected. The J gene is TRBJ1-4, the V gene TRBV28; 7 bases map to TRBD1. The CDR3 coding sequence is TGTGCCAGCAGTGGACAGGTTGAAAAACTGTTTTTT. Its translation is CASSGQVEKLFF.